Each of the 21 T cell receptor beta chains below was sequenced from the same sample in a study of blood T cell repertoires in COVID-19. Generated by immunoSEQ multiplex PCR, the TCRdb table keeps only in-frame clones and is missing some. The sample gives about 97,000 clones, 75% to 95% of which show up once; 1.7% is in the top ten. The sequenced sample consisted of peripheral blood. The receptors were sampled from a man between 60 and 75 years old with acute or convalescent COVID-19.

This chain joins TRBV18 and TRBJ2-1; D is unresolved. There are 11 residues in the CDR3. The germline V and J ends were trimmed by 6 bases and 7 bases, with 7 bases remaining between them. The germline gives CDR1 KGHSH, CDR2 LQKENI. The CDR3 DNA follows: TGTGCCAGCTCCCCCGGGAATGAGCAGTTCTTC. Translated: CASSPGNEQFF.

The V call is TRBV10-3, the J call TRBJ1-1, with 10 bases identical to TRBD1. After removal of 2 bases from V and 6 bases from J, the junction contained 6 bases not matched to a gene. The CDR3 has 15 residues. Germline values: CDR1 ENHRY, CDR2 SYGVKD. CDR3 region: CAISETGTGEAEAFF. Here the CDR3 DNA reads TGTGCCATCAGTGAGACCGGGACAGGGGAGGCTGAAGCTTTCTTT.

This clone was observed a few times. V and J are TRBV5-1 and TRBJ2-5; 13 positions match TRBD2. V shed 3 bases, J shed 3 bases, and the junction held 8 bases outside the gene matches. Germline assignment: CDR1 SGHRS and CDR2 YFSETQ. The CDR3 covers 17 residues. The CDR3 sequence: CASSSGGTSGVEETQYF. The CDR3 DNA sequence: TGCGCCAGCAGCTCTGGAGGGACTAGCGGGGTGGAAGAGACCCAGTACTTC.

The chain has TRBV15 and TRBJ1-1; D unclear. The CDR3 runs to 13 residues. The germline V gene encodes CDR1 LNHNV and CDR2 YYDKDF (reference sequence). V lost 0 bases and J 4 bases, leaving 6 bases between the germline ends. The CDR3, as DNA: TGTGCCACCAGCAGAGAGCCCAGCACTGAAGCTTTCTTT. Translation gives CATSREPSTEAFF.

The chain carries TRBV5-1 and TRBJ1-2, with no clear D. The CDR3 is made up of 15 amino acids. Trimming stripped 0 bases from V and 4 bases from J, with 13 bases between. Germline CDR1 reads SGHRS; CDR2 reads YFSETQ. The CDR3 DNA reads as TGCGCCAGCAGCTTGGAACAAGGCCGGGGCTATGGCTACACCTTC. This codes for CASSLEQGRGYGYTF.

This clone has a handful of counts. This sequence joins TRBV29-1 and TRBJ1-1, with 9 positions matching TRBD1. V dropped 4 bases and J dropped 6; count of bases not matched to a gene: 15. The V gene's germline CDR1 is SQVTM and CDR2 ANQGSEA. CDR3 size: 16 residues. CDR3 bases: TGCAGCGTTGGGGGGATGGGACAGGGATTTTACGCTGAAGCTTTCTTT. Protein: CSVGGMGQGFYAEAFF.

This chain connects TRBV5-1 to TRBJ2-7; D is possibly TRBD2 (6 bases). V was cut by 4 bases and J by 4 bases, with 15 bases left in between. This CDR3 has 14 amino acids. Looked up from germline, CDR1 is SGHRS and CDR2 is YFSETQ. CDR3 nucleotide sequence: TGCGCCAGCAGCCTCGGGGGAGTAAGTTACGAGCAGTACTTC. This codes for CASSLGGVSYEQYF. The complete variable domain, with remaining parts taken from reference TRBV5-1 and TRBJ2-7, reads KAGVTQTPRYLIKTRGQQVTLSCSPISGHRSVSWYQQTPGQGLQFLFEYFSETQRNKGNFPGRFSGRQFSNSRSEMNVSTLELGDSALYLCASSLGGVSYEQYFGPGTRLTVT.

Of note for this clone: Other DNA variants within this sample encode the same CDR3. The J gene is TRBJ1-5, the V gene TRBV5-1; a weak D match, TRBD1 (5 bases). V was pared by 4 bases and J by 0 bases, with 8 bases between. The CDR3 consists of 14 residues. Germline lookup yields CDR1 SGHRS and CDR2 YFSETQ. The CDR3 region has the DNA TGCGCCAGCAGCCCTGACAGTAGCAATCAGCCCCAGCATTTT. This translates into CASSPDSSNQPQHF.

The rearrangement uses TRBV5-1 and TRBJ1-1; 7 bases are a match to TRBD1. CDR1 is SGHRS, CDR2 YFSETQ, per germline. The CDR3 has 13 residues. V dropped 0 bases and J dropped 10; count of bases not matched to a gene: 6. Here the CDR3 reads CASSLGQGSGAFF. In DNA form, the CDR3 reads TGCGCCAGCAGCTTGGGACAGGGTAGTGGAGCTTTCTTT.

This clone appeared once. This CDR3 is CASSRSGTGSGNTIYF. The CDR3 nucleotides read TGTGCCAGCTCACGATCCGGGACAGGGTCTGGAAACACCATATATTTT. The V and J genes are TRBV18 and TRBJ1-3; 9 nucleotides agree with TRBD1. Germline CDR1 and CDR2: KGHSH and LQKENI. J gave up 1 base and V 4 bases, and 5 bases lay outside the gene matches. The length of the CDR3 is 16 residues.

This rearrangement joins TRBV18 to TRBJ2-7; D might be TRBD2 (6 bases). CDR3 size: 15 residues. The germline V gene has CDR1 KGHSH and CDR2 LQKENI. V was pared by 2 bases and J by 9 bases, with 20 bases between. The DNA for the CDR3 is TGTGCCAGCTCACCATCGGAGGGGACCCCTCAAGGGCAGTACGTC. It encodes CASSPSEGTPQGQYV.

The rearrangement joins TRBV10-3 to TRBJ2-5, with 9 positions matching TRBD1. This CDR3 is built from 16 residues. The V and J ends lost 0 bases and 4 bases, in that order; junction bases with no gene match: 6. Germline-derived CDR1 and CDR2 are ENHRY and SYGVKD. In DNA form, the CDR3 reads TGTGCCATCAGTGAGTCAGGGACAGGGTCAGGAGAGACCCAGTACTTC. This encodes CAISESGTGSGETQYF.

The V call is TRBV7-9, the J call TRBJ2-3, with D possibly being TRBD2 (6 bases). The V and J ends lost 5 bases and 3 bases respectively, with 18 bases between them. Germline V gene data show CDR1 as SEHNR and CDR2 as FQNEAQ (reference sequence). The CDR3 spans 16 residues. The CDR3 reads CASSPLGGTKTDTQYF. The CDR3 DNA reads TGTGCCAGCAGCCCATTGGGGGGAACAAAAACAGATACGCAGTATTTT.

This CDR3 reads CASSPWAGGTLNYGYTF. The CDR3 DNA reads as TGTGCCAGCAGCCCCTGGGCAGGGGGCACCCTTAACTATGGCTACACCTTC. The chain couples TRBV7-9 to TRBJ1-2, with 8 bases matching TRBD1. CDR3 length: 17 residues. From germline, CDR1 is SEHNR and CDR2 FQNEAQ (reference sequence). V lost 5 bases to trimming and J lost 1 base; unmatched junction nucleotides: 12.

The chain recombines TRBV3-1 (or the pseudogene TRBV3-2) with TRBJ2-3; tentative D call: TRBD1 (5 bases). Germline CDR1 and CDR2: LGHDT and YNNKEL (reference sequence). Trimming shortened V by 3 bases and J by 11 bases, and 12 bases separated the two germline ends. The CDR3 loop spans 12 amino acids. The CDR3 nucleotides are TGTGCCAGCAGCCAGGCTGACAGTTGGCAGTATTTT. It specifies CASSQADSWQYF.

The chain employs TRBV6-5 and TRBJ1-2; D call uncertain. CDR3 length: 13 residues. Trimming removed 6 bases from V and 6 bases from J, with 14 bases in between. CDR1 and CDR2 (germline): MNHEY, SVGAGI. CDR3 protein: CASRSAGPDGYTF. The CDR3 coding sequence is TGTGCCAGCAGGTCCGCAGGCCCCGATGGCTACACCTTC.

This chain uses TRBV19 with TRBJ1-3; possible D gene TRBD1, 6 bases. Trimming cost V 4 bases and J 4 bases, with 8 bases left between them. The germline gives CDR1 LNHDA, CDR2 SQIVND (reference sequence). The CDR3 spans 13 residues. CDR3 in amino acids: CASSTGDGNTIYF. The DNA for the CDR3 is TGTGCCAGTAGTACAGGGGACGGAAACACCATATATTTT.

The rearrangement joins TRBV21-1 to TRBJ1-5; the table's D call, TRBD1, has no DNA check behind it. TRBV21-1 is described as a pseudogene. The CDR3 is 13 residues long. The CDR3 sequence: CASSPRDTQPQHF. CDR3 in DNA: TGTGCCAGCAGCCCAAGGGACACTCAGCCCCAGCATTTT.

This rearrangement joins TRBV6-5 to TRBJ1-2; D not certain. This CDR3 has 15 residues. Between the trimmed V and J ends, which lost 0 bases and 0 bases, there was a span of 8 bases. From germline, CDR1 is MNHEY and CDR2 SVGAGI. Written as DNA, the CDR3 is TGTGCCAGCAGTTACTCGTCACAGTCTAACTATGGCTACACCTTC. It yields the protein CASSYSSQSNYGYTF.

This chain connects TRBV27 to TRBJ2-7; TRBD2 aligns across 11 bases. CDR3 length: 14 amino acids. Looked up from germline, CDR1 is MNHEY and CDR2 is SMNVEV (reference sequence). V shed 2 bases, J shed 6 bases, and the junction held 3 bases outside the gene matches. Here the CDR3 reads CASSLISGGGEQYV. The CDR3 DNA sequence: TGTGCCAGCAGTTTAATTAGCGGGGGGGGCGAGCAGTACGTC.

The chain is built from TRBV29-1 and TRBJ2-3, with D unclear. Germline values: CDR1 SQVTM, CDR2 ANQGSEA. V lost 4 bases to trimming and J lost 4 bases, with 9 bases between them. This CDR3 has 12 residues. The CDR3 bases are TGCAGCGTTGGACCTAGAGCAGATACGCAGTATTTT. Amino acid sequence: CSVGPRADTQYF.